These T cell receptor beta chains were read from a single sample in a study of T cell responses to AZD1222 COVID-19 vaccine. Assay: immunoSEQ multiplex PCR; the TCRdb copy retains only in-frame clones and omits some. Here the sample spans 69,000 or so clones, around 90% being singletons. The sequences come from peripheral blood, collected 28 days after the second AZD1222 dose. Receptors originate from an adult who received the AZD1222 COVID-19 vaccine. Both conserved end residues are part of each CDR3. The D gene is left open where the match is weak. Some rows mark clone size as missing; the rest say once, few, many or name a class of expanded clone.

abundance: .; v_gene: TRBV11-3; len: 17; j_gene: TRBJ2-3; d_gene: TRBD1; CDR3aa: CASSLVQGPTSTDTQYF; CDR3nt: TGTGCCAGCAGCTTAGTACAGGGGCCGACAAGCACAGATACGCAGTATTTT
abundance: .; v_gene: TRBV27; len: 13; j_gene: TRBJ2-3; d_gene: .; CDR3aa: CASSLRETDTQYF; CDR3nt: TGTGCCAGCAGTTTACGGGAGACAGATACGCAGTATTTT
abundance: .; v_gene: TRBV28; len: 16; j_gene: TRBJ2-7; d_gene: TRBD2; CDR3aa: CASSTSGLAGVGEQYF; CDR3nt: TGTGCCAGCAGTACCTCGGGACTAGCGGGAGTAGGGGAGCAGTACTTC
abundance: .; v_gene: TRBV4-2; len: 16; j_gene: TRBJ2-7; d_gene: .; CDR3aa: CASSQGQTPDSYEQYF; CDR3nt: TGTGCCAGCAGCCAAGGGCAAACTCCAGACTCCTACGAGCAGTACTTC
abundance: .; v_gene: TRBV6-2/TRBV6-3; len: 15; j_gene: TRBJ2-1; d_gene: TRBD2; CDR3aa: CASSAAGAGYNEQFF; CDR3nt: TGTGCCAGCAGCGCAGCGGGAGCAGGGTACAATGAGCAGTTCTTC
abundance: .; v_gene: TRBV10-1; len: 17; j_gene: TRBJ2-2; d_gene: TRBD2; CDR3aa: CASSESGLAGTTGELFF; CDR3nt: TGCGCCAGCAGTGAGTCCGGGCTAGCGGGAACCACCGGGGAGCTGTTTTTT
abundance: .; v_gene: TRBV30; len: 12; j_gene: TRBJ1-2; d_gene: .; CDR3aa: CAWRSSYYGYTF; CDR3nt: TGTGCCTGGAGGTCCAGCTATTATGGCTACACCTTC
abundance: .; v_gene: TRBV9; len: 16; j_gene: TRBJ2-1; d_gene: TRBD2; CDR3aa: CASSPIAGSPYNEQFF; CDR3nt: TGTGCCAGCAGCCCGATAGCGGGGTCCCCGTACAATGAGCAGTTCTTC
abundance: .; v_gene: TRBV7-2; len: 14; j_gene: TRBJ1-1; d_gene: TRBD1; CDR3aa: CASSKQGVGTEAFF; CDR3nt: TGTGCCAGCAGCAAACAGGGGGTCGGCACTGAAGCTTTCTTT
abundance: once; v_gene: TRBV7-2; len: 16; j_gene: TRBJ2-3; d_gene: .; CDR3aa: CASRSQVGVGTDTQYF; CDR3nt: TGTGCCAGCAGGTCACAGGTGGGGGTAGGCACAGATACGCAGTATTTT
abundance: .; v_gene: TRBV29-1; len: 13; j_gene: TRBJ1-2; d_gene: .; CDR3aa: CSVVGDLDYGYTF; CDR3nt: TGCAGCGTGGTAGGCGATTTGGACTATGGCTACACCTTC
abundance: .; v_gene: TRBV27; len: 14; j_gene: TRBJ1-4; d_gene: .; CDR3aa: CASSLSILGEKLFF; CDR3nt: TGTGCCAGCAGTCTATCCATCTTGGGTGAAAAACTGTTTTTT
abundance: few; v_gene: TRBV3-1/TRBV3-2; len: 15; j_gene: TRBJ1-2; d_gene: .; CDR3aa: CASSPSLGSNYGYTF; CDR3nt: TGTGCCAGCAGTCCCTCATTGGGGAGTAACTATGGCTACACCTTC
abundance: once; v_gene: TRBV19; len: 17; j_gene: TRBJ2-1; d_gene: .; CDR3aa: CASSPPWSHSSYNEQFF; CDR3nt: TGTGCCAGTAGTCCCCCCTGGTCTCATAGCTCCTACAATGAGCAGTTCTTC
abundance: .; v_gene: TRBV9; len: 16; j_gene: TRBJ2-1; d_gene: TRBD2; CDR3aa: CASRNSPSGSEDEQFF; CDR3nt: TGTGCCAGCAGGAATAGTCCTAGCGGGAGTGAGGATGAGCAGTTCTTC
abundance: .; v_gene: TRBV13; len: 17; j_gene: TRBJ1-1; d_gene: .; CDR3aa: CASSSTGSSDMNTEAFF; CDR3nt: TGTGCCAGCAGCTCCACAGGGTCTTCGGACATGAACACTGAAGCTTTCTTT
abundance: .; v_gene: TRBV6-5; len: 14; j_gene: TRBJ1-2; d_gene: .; CDR3aa: CASTRRGGGYGYTF; CDR3nt: TGTGCCAGCACCCGGAGGGGGGGAGGTTATGGCTACACCTTC
abundance: .; v_gene: TRBV18; len: 15; j_gene: TRBJ2-2; d_gene: .; CDR3aa: CASSRARTNTGELFF; CDR3nt: TGTGCCAGCTCACGGGCTAGGACGAACACCGGGGAGCTGTTTTTT
abundance: .; v_gene: TRBV5-1; len: 13; j_gene: TRBJ1-1; d_gene: .; CDR3aa: CASSLPGGTEAFF; CDR3nt: TGCGCCAGCAGCTTGCCAGGCGGGACTGAAGCTTTCTTT
abundance: once; v_gene: TRBV3-1/TRBV3-2; len: 15; j_gene: TRBJ1-1; d_gene: .; CDR3aa: CASSHLGNMNTEAFF; CDR3nt: TGTGCCAGCAGCCACCTGGGAAACATGAACACTGAAGCTTTCTTT
abundance: .; v_gene: TRBV10-3; len: 14; j_gene: TRBJ2-2; d_gene: TRBD2; CDR3aa: CALGREGSTGELFF; CDR3nt: TGTGCCCTGGGGCGGGAGGGAAGCACCGGGGAGCTGTTTTTT
abundance: .; v_gene: TRBV6-5; len: 14; j_gene: TRBJ1-3; d_gene: .; CDR3aa: CASSYSRQVNTIYF; CDR3nt: TGTGCCAGCAGTTACTCAAGGCAGGTGAACACCATATATTTT
abundance: .; v_gene: TRBV7-9; len: 15; j_gene: TRBJ1-5; d_gene: TRBD1; CDR3aa: CASSSGRGDNQPQHF; CDR3nt: TGTGCCAGCAGCTCAGGCAGGGGGGACAATCAGCCCCAGCATTTT
abundance: few; v_gene: TRBV5-4; len: 15; j_gene: TRBJ2-1; d_gene: .; CDR3aa: CASSLYIFSYNEQFF; CDR3nt: TGTGCCAGCAGCTTATACATTTTCTCCTACAATGAGCAGTTCTTC
abundance: .; v_gene: TRBV7-2; len: 16; j_gene: TRBJ2-7; d_gene: .; CDR3aa: CASSLQIGSRGDEQYF; CDR3nt: TGTGCCAGCAGCTTACAGATTGGTTCTAGGGGGGACGAGCAGTACTTC
abundance: .; v_gene: TRBV27; len: 13; j_gene: TRBJ1-1; d_gene: .; CDR3aa: CASRGTAGTEAFF; CDR3nt: TGTGCCAGCAGGGGGACGGCGGGGACTGAAGCTTTCTTT
abundance: few; v_gene: TRBV7-8; len: 15; j_gene: TRBJ1-1; d_gene: .; CDR3aa: CASSADLTGNTEAFF; CDR3nt: TGTGCCAGCAGCGCCGACCTGACCGGGAACACTGAAGCTTTCTTT
abundance: .; v_gene: TRBV18; len: 16; j_gene: TRBJ1-6; d_gene: TRBD1; CDR3aa: CASSPNGQGQNSPLHF; CDR3nt: TGTGCCAGCTCACCAAACGGACAGGGTCAGAATTCACCCCTCCACTTT
abundance: .; v_gene: TRBV16; len: 13; j_gene: TRBJ1-4; d_gene: .; CDR3aa: CASSPGTEEKLFF; CDR3nt: TGTGCCAGCAGCCCAGGCACCGAAGAAAAACTGTTTTTT
abundance: .; v_gene: TRBV6-4; len: 13; j_gene: TRBJ2-3; d_gene: TRBD1; CDR3aa: CASRDRLTDTQYF; CDR3nt: TGTGCCAGCCGGGACAGACTCACAGATACGCAGTATTTT
abundance: .; v_gene: TRBV6-5; len: 16; j_gene: TRBJ1-3; d_gene: .; CDR3aa: CASSYEFPGGGNTIYF; CDR3nt: TGTGCCAGCAGTTACGAGTTTCCGGGGGGTGGAAACACCATATATTTT
abundance: .; v_gene: TRBV29-1; len: 14; j_gene: TRBJ2-7; d_gene: .; CDR3aa: CSAAGREKSYEQYF; CDR3nt: TGCAGCGCCGCCGGGCGTGAGAAAAGTTACGAGCAGTACTTC
abundance: once; v_gene: TRBV11-2; len: 14; j_gene: TRBJ2-3; d_gene: .; CDR3aa: CASSLQKVGDTQYF; CDR3nt: TGTGCCAGCAGCTTGCAAAAGGTGGGGGATACGCAGTATTTT
abundance: few; v_gene: TRBV7-2; len: 13; j_gene: TRBJ1-5; d_gene: .; CDR3aa: CASSPHFDQPQHF; CDR3nt: TGTGCCAGCAGCCCTCATTTCGATCAGCCCCAGCATTTT
abundance: .; v_gene: TRBV19; len: 12; j_gene: TRBJ1-2; d_gene: .; CDR3aa: CASTGGVYGYTF; CDR3nt: TGTGCCAGTACGGGGGGAGTTTATGGCTACACCTTC
abundance: once; v_gene: TRBV5-1; len: 14; j_gene: TRBJ2-2; d_gene: .; CDR3aa: CASSLDGRTGELFF; CDR3nt: TGCGCCAGCAGCTTGGATGGGCGGACCGGGGAGCTGTTTTTT
abundance: once; v_gene: TRBV18; len: 14; j_gene: TRBJ2-5; d_gene: .; CDR3aa: CASSPGTSTGTQYF; CDR3nt: TGTGCCAGCTCACCAGGTACCTCGACGGGGACCCAGTACTTC
abundance: .; v_gene: TRBV3-1/TRBV3-2; len: 16; j_gene: TRBJ2-1; d_gene: .; CDR3aa: CASSLKGGRVNNEQFF; CDR3nt: TGTGCCAGCAGCCTCAAGGGAGGCCGGGTAAACAATGAGCAGTTCTTC
abundance: .; v_gene: TRBV4-1; len: 14; j_gene: TRBJ1-5; d_gene: .; CDR3aa: CASSQELQDQPQHF; CDR3nt: TGCGCCAGCAGCCAAGAATTACAGGATCAGCCCCAGCATTTT
abundance: .; v_gene: TRBV5-4; len: 15; j_gene: TRBJ2-7; d_gene: TRBD1; CDR3aa: CASSSTGGSTYEQYF; CDR3nt: TGTGCCAGCAGTTCCACAGGGGGCTCAACCTACGAGCAGTACTTC
abundance: .; v_gene: TRBV7-9; len: 16; j_gene: TRBJ2-7; d_gene: TRBD1; CDR3aa: CASSDTGQGRAYEQYF; CDR3nt: TGTGCCAGCAGCGACACTGGACAGGGGAGAGCCTACGAGCAGTACTTC
abundance: .; v_gene: TRBV7-6; len: 15; j_gene: TRBJ1-1; d_gene: TRBD1; CDR3aa: CASSSGQGRNTEAFF; CDR3nt: TGTGCCAGCAGCTCGGGACAGGGTAGGAACACTGAAGCTTTCTTT
abundance: .; v_gene: TRBV4-3; len: 15; j_gene: TRBJ1-1; d_gene: .; CDR3aa: CASSPKYQGFAEAFF; CDR3nt: TGCGCCAGCAGCCCTAAATACCAGGGTTTCGCTGAAGCTTTCTTT
abundance: .; v_gene: TRBV11-2; len: 13; j_gene: TRBJ1-3; d_gene: .; CDR3aa: CASSLLRGNTIYF; CDR3nt: TGTGCCAGCAGCTTACTTAGGGGAAACACCATATATTTT
abundance: .; v_gene: TRBV12-3/TRBV12-4; len: 13; j_gene: TRBJ1-4; d_gene: .; CDR3aa: CASSAGGPEKLFF; CDR3nt: TGTGCCAGCAGTGCGGGAGGGCCAGAAAAACTGTTTTTT
abundance: .; v_gene: TRBV27; len: 13; j_gene: TRBJ1-1; d_gene: .; CDR3aa: CASSFEGGTEAFF; CDR3nt: TGTGCCAGCAGTTTTGAAGGGGGCACTGAAGCTTTCTTT
abundance: .; v_gene: TRBV4-3; len: 16; j_gene: TRBJ2-1; d_gene: TRBD2; CDR3aa: CASSPAFGGEIDEQFF; CDR3nt: TGCGCCAGCAGCCCAGCCTTCGGGGGGGAAATAGATGAGCAGTTCTTC
abundance: .; v_gene: TRBV25-1; len: 16; j_gene: TRBJ2-4; d_gene: TRBD1; CDR3aa: CASSDEGRGTKNIQYF; CDR3nt: TGTGCCAGCAGTGATGAGGGCAGGGGGACCAAAAACATTCAGTACTTC
abundance: once; v_gene: TRBV9; len: 15; j_gene: TRBJ2-7; d_gene: .; CDR3aa: CASSPGHASSYEQYF; CDR3nt: TGTGCCAGCAGCCCGGGACACGCGAGCTCCTACGAGCAGTACTTC
abundance: few; v_gene: TRBV7-3; len: 14; j_gene: TRBJ1-1; d_gene: TRBD1; CDR3aa: CASSPTGVDTEAFF; CDR3nt: TGTGCCAGCAGCCCGACAGGGGTCGACACTGAAGCTTTCTTT
abundance: .; v_gene: TRBV5-1; len: 15; j_gene: TRBJ2-5; d_gene: TRBD2; CDR3aa: CASSWGAGDGETQYF; CDR3nt: TGCGCCAGCAGCTGGGGAGCGGGAGATGGGGAGACCCAGTACTTC
abundance: .; v_gene: TRBV5-1; len: 16; j_gene: TRBJ1-1; d_gene: .; CDR3aa: CASSPMGGKENTEAFF; CDR3nt: TGCGCCAGCAGCCCAATGGGGGGGAAGGAGAACACTGAAGCTTTCTTT
abundance: .; v_gene: TRBV6-2/TRBV6-3; len: 15; j_gene: TRBJ1-5; d_gene: .; CDR3aa: CASSYGGPGNQPQHF; CDR3nt: TGTGCCAGCAGTTACGGAGGGCCGGGAAATCAGCCCCAGCATTTT
abundance: .; v_gene: TRBV7-2; len: 13; j_gene: TRBJ1-2; d_gene: TRBD1; CDR3aa: CASSPTGDYGYTF; CDR3nt: TGTGCCAGCAGCCCTACAGGGGACTATGGCTACACCTTC
abundance: .; v_gene: TRBV29-1; len: 12; j_gene: TRBJ2-2; d_gene: .; CDR3aa: CSVSVNTGELFF; CDR3nt: TGCAGCGTTTCAGTGAACACCGGGGAGCTGTTTTTT
abundance: .; v_gene: TRBV9; len: 14; j_gene: TRBJ1-1; d_gene: TRBD1; CDR3aa: CASSANRGETEAFF; CDR3nt: TGTGCCAGCAGCGCGAACAGGGGAGAGACTGAAGCTTTCTTT
abundance: .; v_gene: TRBV13; len: 16; j_gene: TRBJ1-1; d_gene: TRBD1; CDR3aa: CASSSRQGRSGTEAFF; CDR3nt: TGTGCCAGCAGCTCCCGACAGGGCAGGTCGGGAACTGAAGCTTTCTTT